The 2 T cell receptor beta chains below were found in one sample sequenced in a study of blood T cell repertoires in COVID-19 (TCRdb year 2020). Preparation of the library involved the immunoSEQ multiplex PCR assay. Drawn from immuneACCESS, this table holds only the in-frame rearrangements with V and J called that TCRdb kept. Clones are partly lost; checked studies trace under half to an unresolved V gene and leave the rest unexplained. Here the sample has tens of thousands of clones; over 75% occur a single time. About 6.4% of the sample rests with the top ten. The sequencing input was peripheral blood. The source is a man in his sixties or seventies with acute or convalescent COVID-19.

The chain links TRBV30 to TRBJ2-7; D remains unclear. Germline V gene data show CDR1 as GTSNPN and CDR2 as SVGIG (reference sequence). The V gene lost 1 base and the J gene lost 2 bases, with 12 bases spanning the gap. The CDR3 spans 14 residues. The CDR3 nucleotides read TGTGCCTGGAGTGACACATCTAGACCCTACGAGCAGTACGTC. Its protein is CAWSDTSRPYEQYV.

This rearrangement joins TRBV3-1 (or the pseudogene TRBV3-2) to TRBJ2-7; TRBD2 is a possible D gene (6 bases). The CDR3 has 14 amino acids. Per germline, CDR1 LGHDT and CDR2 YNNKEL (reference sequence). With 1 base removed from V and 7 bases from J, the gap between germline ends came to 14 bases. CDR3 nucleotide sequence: TGTGCCAGCAGCCAAGGGGGGGACGGAAGGGAGCAGTACTTC. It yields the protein CASSQGGDGREQYF.